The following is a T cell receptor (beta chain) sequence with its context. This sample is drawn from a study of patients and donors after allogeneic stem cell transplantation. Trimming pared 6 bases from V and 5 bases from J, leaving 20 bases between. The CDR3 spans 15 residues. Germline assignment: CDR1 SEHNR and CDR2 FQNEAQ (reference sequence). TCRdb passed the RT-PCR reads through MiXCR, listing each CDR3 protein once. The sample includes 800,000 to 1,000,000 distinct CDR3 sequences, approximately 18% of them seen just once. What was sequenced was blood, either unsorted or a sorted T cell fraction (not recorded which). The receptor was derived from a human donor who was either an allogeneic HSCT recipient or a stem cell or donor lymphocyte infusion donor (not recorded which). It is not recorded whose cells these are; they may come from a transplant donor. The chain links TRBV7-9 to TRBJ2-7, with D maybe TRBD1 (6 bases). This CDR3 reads CASSLSDRSNNEQYF. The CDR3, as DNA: TGTGCCAGCAGTCTTTCCGACAGGAGTAACAACGAGCAGTACTTC.